Listed here are 10 T cell receptor beta chains from one sample, sequenced in a study of T cell changes during pregnancy in multiple sclerosis. Profiling relied on immunoSEQ multiplex PCR, and the TCRdb table lists in-frame clones only, not all of them. Among 30,000 to 45,000 clones, about nine tenths were seen once, and the ten largest hold 20% to 30%. Sequenced here: CD8+ T cells from peripheral blood mononuclear cells, sampled before pregnancy. All receptors come from a female donor with multiple sclerosis, enrolled in a pregnancy study.

The V call is TRBV6-5, the J call TRBJ2-3, with D possibly TRBD1 on 5 matching bases. The CDR3 consists of 12 residues. CDR1 is MNHEY, CDR2 SVGAGI, per germline. Trimming cost V 6 bases and J 6 bases, with 10 bases left between them. The CDR3 is CASSRPGDTQYF. DNA of the CDR3: TGTGCCAGCAGCCGCCCAGGGGATACGCAGTATTTT.

This chain joins TRBV5-4 and TRBJ2-7; possibly TRBD1 for D (5 bases). Germline V CDR1 and CDR2: SGHNT, YYREEE (reference sequence). Trimming pared 3 bases from V and 0 bases from J, leaving 13 bases between. This CDR3 has 15 residues. In nucleotides, the CDR3 is TGTGCCAGCAGCTCTCCACAGGTTAGCTCCTACGAGCAGTACTTC. This translates into CASSSPQVSSYEQYF.

This chain joins TRBV7-9 and TRBJ2-7; D is possibly TRBD2 (6 bases). CDR1 is SEHNR, CDR2 FQNEAQ, per germline (reference sequence). The CDR3 runs 14 residues. Deletions cut 2 bases from V and 4 bases from J, with 12 bases between. CDR3 in amino acids: CASSLPGGGYEQYF. The CDR3 DNA reads as TGTGCCAGCAGCTTACCAGGAGGAGGGTACGAGCAGTACTTC.

This clone is a singleton in its sample. This chain links TRBV6-6 with TRBJ2-1; 13 nucleotides align to TRBD2. This CDR3 spans 15 amino acids. Per germline, CDR1 MNHNY and CDR2 SVGAGI (reference sequence). Trimming cost V 4 bases and J 9 bases; bases outside gene matches: 6. The CDR3 protein is CASSSLAGGPFEQFF. CDR3 nucleotide sequence: TGTGCCAGCAGTTCACTAGCGGGAGGGCCTTTTGAGCAGTTCTTC.

This chain uses TRBV6-5 with TRBJ1-5; 12 positions match TRBD1. Germline V gives CDR1 MNHEY, CDR2 SVGAGI. Unmatched junction bases numbered 3, after V lost 6 bases and J lost 6 bases. This CDR3 region has 14 residues. CDR3 sequence reads: CASRGQGASQPQHF. The CDR3 region has the DNA TGTGCCAGCAGGGGACAGGGGGCGAGTCAGCCCCAGCATTTT.

This sequence joins TRBV2 and TRBJ1-4, with 11 bases identical to TRBD1. V was pared by 0 bases and J by 8 bases, with 8 bases of the junction left unmatched. Germline values: CDR1 SNHLY, CDR2 FYNNEI. CDR3 size: 17 residues. CDR3 region: CASSEAFTGTGGEKLFF. Written as DNA, the CDR3 is TGTGCCAGCAGTGAAGCCTTTACCGGGACAGGGGGAGAAAAACTGTTTTTT.

This chain joins TRBV5-6 and TRBJ2-7, with a possible D match to TRBD1 (6 bases). Germline CDR1 reads SGHDT; CDR2 reads YYEEEE. The CDR3 consists of 15 residues. V dropped 4 bases and J dropped 5 bases, with 19 bases sitting between them. The CDR3 bases are TGTGCCAGCAGCCCCGACCCCGACAGGTTTAACGAGCAGTACTTC. Translating gives CASSPDPDRFNEQYF. Drawing the rest from reference TRBV5-6 and TRBJ2-7, the complete variable domain is DAGVTQSPTHLIKTRGQQVTLRCSPKSGHDTVSWYQQALGQGPQFIFQYYEEEERQRGNFPDRFSGHQFPNYSSELNVNALLLGDSALYLCASSPDPDRFNEQYFGPGTRLTVT.

The sample holds a few counts of this clone. The chain couples TRBV29-1 to TRBJ1-2, with TRBD1 matching 11 bases. The CDR3 extends over 14 amino acids. Germline V gives CDR1 SQVTM, CDR2 ANQGSEA. V lost 7 bases and J lost 8; bases outside the gene matches: 12. The CDR3 DNA follows: TGCAGCGCCCGAACGGGACAGGGGGATCGCGGCTACACCTTC. Residues: CSARTGQGDRGYTF.

Written as DNA, the CDR3 is TGTGCCAGCAGTGAAGTAGCGGGGTTAAGGGAGCAGTTCTTC. Translating it yields CASSEVAGLREQFF. The rearrangement uses TRBV6-1 and TRBJ2-1; TRBD2 matches at 8 bases. CDR1 is MNHNS, CDR2 SASEGT, per germline. The CDR3 consists of 14 residues. The V and J ends lost 1 base and 10 bases, in that order; junction bases with no gene match: 6.

The chain links TRBV27 to TRBJ2-1; TRBD1 aligns across 7 bases. Trimming removed 7 bases from V and 7 bases from J; junction bases left unmatched: 16. Germline V gene data show CDR1 as MNHEY and CDR2 as SMNVEV (reference sequence). This CDR3 has 16 residues. This CDR3 reads CASTHRQGDMGNEQFF. The CDR3 region has the DNA TGTGCCAGCACCCACCGCCAGGGGGACATGGGAAATGAGCAGTTCTTC.